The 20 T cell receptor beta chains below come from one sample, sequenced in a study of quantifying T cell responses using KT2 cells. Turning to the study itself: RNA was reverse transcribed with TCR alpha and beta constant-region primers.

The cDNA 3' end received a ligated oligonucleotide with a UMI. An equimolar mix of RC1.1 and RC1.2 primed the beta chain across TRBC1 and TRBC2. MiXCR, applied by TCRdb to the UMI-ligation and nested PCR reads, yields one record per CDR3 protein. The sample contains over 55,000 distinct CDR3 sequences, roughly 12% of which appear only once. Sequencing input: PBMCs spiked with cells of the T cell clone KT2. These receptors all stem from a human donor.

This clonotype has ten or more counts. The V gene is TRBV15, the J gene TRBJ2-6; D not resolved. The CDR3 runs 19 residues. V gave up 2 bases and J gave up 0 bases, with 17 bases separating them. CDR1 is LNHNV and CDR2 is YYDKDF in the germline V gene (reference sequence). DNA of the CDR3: TGTGCCACCAGCAGACTCCCCTCGCGGACCTACTCTGGGGCCAACGTCCTGACTTTC. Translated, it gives CATSRLPSRTYSGANVLTF.

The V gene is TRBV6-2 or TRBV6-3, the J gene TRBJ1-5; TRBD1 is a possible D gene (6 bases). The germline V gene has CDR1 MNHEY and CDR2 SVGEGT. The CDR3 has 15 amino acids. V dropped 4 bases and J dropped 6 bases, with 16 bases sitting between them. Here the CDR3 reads CASSWTDSEVQPQHF. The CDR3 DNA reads TGTGCCAGCAGTTGGACAGACTCAGAGGTTCAGCCCCAGCATTTT.

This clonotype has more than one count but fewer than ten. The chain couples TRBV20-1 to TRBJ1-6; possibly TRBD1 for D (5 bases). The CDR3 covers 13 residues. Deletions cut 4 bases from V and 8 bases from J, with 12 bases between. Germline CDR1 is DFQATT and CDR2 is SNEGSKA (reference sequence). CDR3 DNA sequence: TGCAGTGCTATTACAGGTTCTGATTCACCCCTCCACTTT. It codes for CSAITGSDSPLHF.

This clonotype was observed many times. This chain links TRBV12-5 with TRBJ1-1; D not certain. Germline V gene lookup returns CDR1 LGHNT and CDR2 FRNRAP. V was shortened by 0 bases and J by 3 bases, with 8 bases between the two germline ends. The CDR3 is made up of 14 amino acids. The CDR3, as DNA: TGTGCTAGTGGTTTGGTAAGCCTGGACACTGAAGCTTTCTTT. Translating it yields CASGLVSLDTEAFF.

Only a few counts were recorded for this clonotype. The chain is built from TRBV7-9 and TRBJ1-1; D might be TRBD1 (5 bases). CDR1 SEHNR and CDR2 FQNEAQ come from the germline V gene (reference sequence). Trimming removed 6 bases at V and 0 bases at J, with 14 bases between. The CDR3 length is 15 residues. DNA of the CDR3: TGTGCCAGCAGTACCGGGGGAGATCTGAACACTGAAGCTTTCTTT. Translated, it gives CASSTGGDLNTEAFF.

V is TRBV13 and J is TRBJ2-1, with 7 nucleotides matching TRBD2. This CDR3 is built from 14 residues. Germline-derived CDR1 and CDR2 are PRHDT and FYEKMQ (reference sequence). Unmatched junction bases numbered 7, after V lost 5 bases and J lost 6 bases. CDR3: CASSTGTNFNEQFF. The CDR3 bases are TGTGCCAGCAGCACCGGGACTAACTTCAATGAGCAGTTCTTC.

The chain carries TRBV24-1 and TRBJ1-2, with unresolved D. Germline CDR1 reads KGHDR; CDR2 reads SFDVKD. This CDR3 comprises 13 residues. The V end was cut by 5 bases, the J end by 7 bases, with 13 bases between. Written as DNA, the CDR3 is TGTGCCACCAGTGTAAGGGTTTTTGGTGGCTACACCTTC. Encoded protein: CATSVRVFGGYTF.

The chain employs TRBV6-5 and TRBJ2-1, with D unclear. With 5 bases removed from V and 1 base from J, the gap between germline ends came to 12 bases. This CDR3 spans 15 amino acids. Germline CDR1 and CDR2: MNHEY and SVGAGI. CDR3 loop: CASSPTWVSYNEQFF. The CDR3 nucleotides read TGTGCCAGCAGTCCCACGTGGGTTTCCTACAATGAGCAGTTCTTC.

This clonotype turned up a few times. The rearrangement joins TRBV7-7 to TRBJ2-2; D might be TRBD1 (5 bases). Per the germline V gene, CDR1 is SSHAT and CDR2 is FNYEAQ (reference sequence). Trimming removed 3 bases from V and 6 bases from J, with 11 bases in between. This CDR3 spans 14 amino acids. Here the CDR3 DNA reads TGTGCCAGCAGCTTGCAGGGTACGCCCGGGGAGCTGTTTTTT. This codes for CASSLQGTPGELFF.

CDR3 residues: CASSLSRTGEWNGYTF. CDR3 coding DNA: TGTGCCAGCAGCTTATCACGGACAGGGGAGTGGAATGGCTACACCTTC. The chain joins TRBV7-9 to TRBJ1-2, with 9 bases matching TRBD1. The CDR3 is made up of 16 amino acids. V lost 2 bases to trimming and J lost 6 bases; unmatched junction nucleotides: 10. Germline values: CDR1 SEHNR, CDR2 FQNEAQ (reference sequence).

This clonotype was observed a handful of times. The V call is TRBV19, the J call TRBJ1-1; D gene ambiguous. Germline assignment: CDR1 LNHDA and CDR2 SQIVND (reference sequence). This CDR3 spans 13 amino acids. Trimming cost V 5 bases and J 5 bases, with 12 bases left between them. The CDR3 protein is CASSPAWITEAFF. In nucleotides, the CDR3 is TGTGCCAGTAGTCCCGCATGGATTACTGAAGCTTTCTTT.

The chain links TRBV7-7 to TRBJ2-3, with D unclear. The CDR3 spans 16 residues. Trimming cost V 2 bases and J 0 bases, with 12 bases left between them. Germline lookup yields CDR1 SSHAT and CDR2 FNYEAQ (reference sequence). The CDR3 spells CASSLLPGSSTDTQYF. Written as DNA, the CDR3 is TGTGCCAGCAGCTTACTTCCCGGATCTAGCACAGATACGCAGTATTTT.

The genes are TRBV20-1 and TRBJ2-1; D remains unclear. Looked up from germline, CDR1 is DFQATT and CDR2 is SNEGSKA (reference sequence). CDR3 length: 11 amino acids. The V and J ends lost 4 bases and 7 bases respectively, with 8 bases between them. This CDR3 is CSAMAGNEQFF. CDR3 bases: TGCAGTGCTATGGCCGGGAATGAGCAGTTCTTC.

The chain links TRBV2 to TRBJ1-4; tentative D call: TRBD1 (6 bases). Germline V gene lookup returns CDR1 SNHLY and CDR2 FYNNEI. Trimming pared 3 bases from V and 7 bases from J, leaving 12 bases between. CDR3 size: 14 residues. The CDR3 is CASSEKRQVEKLFF. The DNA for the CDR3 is TGTGCCAGCAGTGAGAAGAGACAGGTTGAAAAACTGTTTTTT. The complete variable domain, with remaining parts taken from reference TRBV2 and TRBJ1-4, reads EPEVTQTPSHQVTQMGQEVILRCVPISNHLYFYWYRQILGQKVEFLVSFYNNEISEKSEIFDDQFSVERPDGSNFTLKIRSTKLEDSAMYFCASSEKRQVEKLFFGSGTQLSVL.

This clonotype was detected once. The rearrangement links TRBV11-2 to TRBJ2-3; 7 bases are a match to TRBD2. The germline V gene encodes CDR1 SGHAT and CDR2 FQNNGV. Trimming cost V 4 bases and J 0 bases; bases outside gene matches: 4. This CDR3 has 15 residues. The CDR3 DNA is TGTGCCAGCAGCTCCTACGGGGGGAGCACAGATACGCAGTATTTT. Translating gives CASSSYGGSTDTQYF. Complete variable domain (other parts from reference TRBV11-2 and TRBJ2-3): EAGVAQSPRYKIIEKRQSVAFWCNPISGHATLYWYQQILGQGPKLLIQFQNNGVVDDSQLPKDRFSAERLKGVDSTLKIQPAKLEDSAVYLCASSSYGGSTDTQYFGPGTRLTVL.

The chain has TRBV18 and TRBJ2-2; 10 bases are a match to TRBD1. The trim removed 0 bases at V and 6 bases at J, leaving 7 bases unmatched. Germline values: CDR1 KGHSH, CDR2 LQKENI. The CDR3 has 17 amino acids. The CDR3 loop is CASSPPVRDRGPGELFF. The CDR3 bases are TGTGCCAGCTCACCACCCGTACGGGACAGGGGTCCCGGGGAGCTGTTTTTT.

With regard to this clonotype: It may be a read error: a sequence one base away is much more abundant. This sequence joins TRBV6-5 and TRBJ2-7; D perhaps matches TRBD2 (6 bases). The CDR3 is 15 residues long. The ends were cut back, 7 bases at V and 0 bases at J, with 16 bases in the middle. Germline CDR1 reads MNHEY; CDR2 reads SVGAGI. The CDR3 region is CASKTQGGVSYEQYF. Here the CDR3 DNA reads TGTGCCAGCAAAACCCAGGGCGGGGTCTCCTACGAGCAGTACTTC.

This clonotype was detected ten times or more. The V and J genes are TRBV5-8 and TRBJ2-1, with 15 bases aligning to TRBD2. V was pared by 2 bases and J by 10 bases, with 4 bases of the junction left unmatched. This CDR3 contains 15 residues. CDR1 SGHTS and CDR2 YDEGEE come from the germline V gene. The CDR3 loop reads CASSFTGTSGREQFF. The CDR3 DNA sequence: TGTGCCAGCAGCTTCACCGGGACTAGCGGGAGGGAGCAGTTCTTC.

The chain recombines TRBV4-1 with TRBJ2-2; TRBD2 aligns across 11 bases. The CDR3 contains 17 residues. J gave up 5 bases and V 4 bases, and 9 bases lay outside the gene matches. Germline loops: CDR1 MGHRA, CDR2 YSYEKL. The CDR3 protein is CASSPLGASGGTGELFF. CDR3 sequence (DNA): TGCGCCAGCAGCCCTCTAGGGGCTAGCGGGGGGACCGGGGAGCTGTTTTTT.

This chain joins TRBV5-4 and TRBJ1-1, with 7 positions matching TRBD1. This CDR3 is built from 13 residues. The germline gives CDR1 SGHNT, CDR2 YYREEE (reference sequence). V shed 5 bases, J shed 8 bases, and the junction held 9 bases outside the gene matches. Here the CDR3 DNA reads TGTGCCAGCAGTTCCGGACAGGCTGCAGAAGCTTTCTTT. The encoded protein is CASSSGQAAEAFF.